This record concerns one TCR beta chain sequence. This sample was included in a study of blood T cell repertoires in COVID-19. On the study more broadly: Specimens from acute and convalescent COVID-19 originated in the United States, Italy and Spain. T cells, B-cell-depleted T cells, or PBMCs supplied cDNA or gDNA.

Authors' analysis steps: The authors estimated nucleated cell counts from reference gene primer amplification. The assay was immunoSEQ multiplex PCR, and TCRdb's table has in-frame clones only and misses some. That table is the source of V, J and clone size, and D and trimming were worked out from the DNA. The repertoire holds under 250,000 clones, with 86% as singletons. Sequencing was carried out using peripheral blood. The TCR comes from a woman in her sixties who had recovered from COVID-19.

The CDR3 loop reads CASSQASGGAHTQYF. Here the CDR3 DNA reads TGTGCCAGCAGCCAAGCTAGCGGGGGGGCACATACGCAGTATTTT. V usage is TRBV3-1 (or the pseudogene TRBV3-2) and J usage is TRBJ2-3; 12 bases agree with TRBD2. This CDR3 is built from 15 residues. Germline CDR1 is LGHDT and CDR2 is YNNKEL (reference sequence). V lost 1 base and J lost 7; bases outside the gene matches: 3.